This is a list of T cell receptor beta chains from one sample in a study of identical twins. From the 5' RACE reads, TCRdb called clonotypes with MiXCR, one entry per CDR3 protein. The repertoire holds approximately 230,000 distinct CDR3 sequences, with about 6.7% as singletons. Separately, the same data were catalogued under a study of T cells expressing NK-cell markers.

What was sequenced was CD8+ T cells sorted from blood. These receptors were taken from a young woman in good health. The CDR3 runs from the conserved cysteine through the conserved F or W. D genes are given only for firm matches. Expanded clones are given a class, and other clones once, few, many or no size at all.

>many|NA|TRBV12-3/TRBV12-4|TRBJ1-2
TGTGCCAGCAGCGGGACGGCAACTAACTATGGCTACACCTTC
CASSGTATNYGYTF
>many|NA|TRBV9|TRBJ2-3
TGTGCCAGCAGCGTAGCGGGGAGCACAGATACGCAGTATTTT
CASSVAGSTDTQYF
>many|NA|TRBV11-2|TRBJ1-1
TGTGCCAGCAGCTTGTGGAACACTGAAGCTTTCTTT
CASSLWNTEAFF
>many|TRBD1|TRBV29-1|TRBJ2-5
TGCAGCGTTGAAGACCTGGACAGGGGGGACTTC
CSVEDLDRGDF
>few|TRBD2|TRBV27|TRBJ2-1
TGTGCCACCGGTGGGGGGGGTTCCTACAATGAGCAGTTCTTC
CATGGGGSYNEQFF
>many|NA|TRBV6-6|TRBJ2-7
TGTGCCAGCAGTTTCCCCCGGGACAACGAGCAGTACTTC
CASSFPRDNEQYF
>many|NA|TRBV9|TRBJ1-1
TGTGCCAGCAGCGTAGAAGGCCAGGCTAACACTGAAGCTTTCTTT
CASSVEGQANTEAFF
>NA|NA|TRBV6-5|TRBJ2-7
TGTGCCAGCAGTTACTCAGATAGGGTCGCCTACGAGCAGTACTTC
CASSYSDRVAYEQYF
>few|NA|TRBV20-1|TRBJ2-7
TGCAGTGCTAGAGATTCAGGAGAAGTCTCCTACGAGCAGTACTTC
CSARDSGEVSYEQYF
>NA|TRBD2|TRBV20-1|TRBJ2-3
TGCAGTGCCCCTTTTGGCGGGGGGGCAGGCACAGATACGCAGTATTTT
CSAPFGGGAGTDTQYF
>few|NA|TRBV9|TRBJ2-7
TGTGCCAGCAGCTCGGACAGTTTCTACGAGCAGTACTTC
CASSSDSFYEQYF
>NA|TRBD1|TRBV29-1|TRBJ1-2
TGCAGCGGTACGGGGACAGGTGGAGGCTACACCTTC
CSGTGTGGGYTF
>NA|TRBD2|TRBV9|TRBJ2-1
TGTGCCAGCAGCAATAGCGGGGCATCCTACAATGAGCAGTTCTTC
CASSNSGASYNEQFF
>NA|TRBD2|TRBV5-6|TRBJ2-1
TGTGCCAGCAGCAAAAGGACTAGCGGGAGGTATAATGAGCAGTTCTTC
CASSKRTSGRYNEQFF
>NA|NA|TRBV6-1|TRBJ1-1
TGTGCCAGCAGTGAAGGGCCCCTGGGAGAAGCTTTCTTT
CASSEGPLGEAFF
>NA|NA|TRBV2|TRBJ2-7
TGTGCCAGCATGGGCGGGGTGATGGACGAGCAGTACTTC
CASMGGVMDEQYF
>NA|TRBD1|TRBV6-2/TRBV6-3|TRBJ2-3
TGTGCCAGCAGTTACGCTCAGGGGGCCCCCGACACAGATACGCAGTATTTT
CASSYAQGAPDTDTQYF
>few|NA|TRBV25-1|TRBJ2-2
TGTGCCAGCAGTGAATTAAGCACCGGGGAGCTGTTTTTT
CASSELSTGELFF
>many|TRBD2|TRBV4-2|TRBJ2-3
TGTGCCAGCAGCCAAGCGGGACTAGCGGGGTCAGATACGCAGTATTTT
CASSQAGLAGSDTQYF
>few|NA|TRBV4-3|TRBJ1-1
TGCGCCAGCAGCCAAGGGTCTTTTAACACTGAAGCTTTCTTT
CASSQGSFNTEAFF
>NA|TRBD1|TRBV27|TRBJ2-2
TGTGCCAGCAGTTCGGGACAGGGGTTCGGGGAGCTGTTTTTT
CASSSGQGFGELFF
>many|NA|TRBV2|TRBJ2-1
TGTGCCTCCAGGGGGGGCAGGATCCAGGGCGATGAGCAGTTCTTC
CASRGGRIQGDEQFF
>NA|NA|TRBV13|TRBJ2-6
TGTGCCAGCAGCTTACGGGGTGCTGGGGCCAACGTCCTGACTTTC
CASSLRGAGANVLTF
>many|TRBD2|TRBV7-8|TRBJ2-1
TGTGCCAGCAGCAGCACCGGGACTAGCGGGAGAAATGAGCAGTTCTTC
CASSSTGTSGRNEQFF
>many|NA|TRBV20-1|TRBJ2-7
TGCAGTGCCAAGGGGACACATTCTTACGAGCAGTACTTC
CSAKGTHSYEQYF
>NA|TRBD2|TRBV2|TRBJ2-3
TGTGCCAGCAGTGAAGCATGGGGGGCCTTGGGAGCGGGAGGGCCTGAGTGGACAGATACGCAGTATTTT
CASSEAWGALGAGGPEWTDTQYF
>many|NA|TRBV20-1|TRBJ2-1
TGCAGTGCTAGCCCGGGGGACAATGAGCAGTTCTTC
CSASPGDNEQFF
>few|NA|TRBV6-6|TRBJ2-2
TGTGCCAGCAGTTCACCTTTGCAGGGCCCAGGGGCCGGGGAGCTGTTTTTT
CASSSPLQGPGAGELFF
>few|TRBD2|TRBV2|TRBJ2-1
TGTGCCAGCAGTGAAGCTAGCGGGATCTACAATGAGCAGTTCTTC
CASSEASGIYNEQFF
>NA|TRBD2|TRBV6-2/TRBV6-3|TRBJ2-5
TGTGCCAGCTCAACCCCGCGGACTAGGATTGAGGAGACCCAGTACTTC
CASSTPRTRIEETQYF
>NA|NA|TRBV6-5|TRBJ1-2
TGTGCCAGCAATTGGGGGTCCCCGAACCGGGGGAGGAGTCCCCATGGCTACACCTTC
CASNWGSPNRGRSPHGYTF